The TCR beta chain under discussion was sequenced for a study of blood T cell repertoires in COVID-19. Profiling relied on immunoSEQ multiplex PCR, and the TCRdb table lists in-frame clones only, not all of them. This repertoire shows about 54,000 clones, roughly nine tenths found once; its top ten account for around 7%. V lost 4 bases and J lost 6, with 10 bases in between. CDR3 length: 13 amino acids. Per the germline V gene, CDR1 is MDHEN and CDR2 is SYDVKM. The receptor comes from an older woman with active or convalescent COVID-19. Sequenced material: peripheral blood. The chain combines TRBV28 with TRBJ1-3, with D perhaps TRBD1 (5 bases). The CDR3 spells CASSSPDKNTIYF. The CDR3 DNA sequence: TGTGCCAGCAGTTCCCCGGACAAAAACACCATATATTTT. Supplemented by reference TRBV28 and TRBJ1-3, the full variable domain reads DVKVTQSSRYLVKRTGEKVFLECVQDMDHENMFWYRQDPGLGLRLIYFSYDVKMKEKGDIPEGYSVSREKKERFSLILESASTNQTSMYLCASSSPDKNTIYFGEGSWLTVV.